This TCR beta chain emerged from a study of T cell responses to AZD1222 COVID-19 vaccine. The CDR3 is 16 residues long. The germline CDR1 and CDR2 sequences are LGHNA and YNFKEQ. V was cut by 4 bases and J by 0 bases, with 10 bases left in between. Some clones are missing from TCRdb's copy, which holds only in-frame ones; the method was immunoSEQ multiplex PCR. Here the sample spans under 95,000 clones, around 87% being singletons. Sequenced material: peripheral blood, taken on day 0 of AZD1222 vaccination. This clonotype was sampled from an adult in good health. The V and J genes are TRBV4-2 and TRBJ2-6; D not certain. CDR3 amino acids: CASSPTHLSGANVLTF. CDR3 nucleotides: TGTGCCAGCAGCCCAACTCACCTCTCTGGGGCCAACGTCCTGACTTTC.